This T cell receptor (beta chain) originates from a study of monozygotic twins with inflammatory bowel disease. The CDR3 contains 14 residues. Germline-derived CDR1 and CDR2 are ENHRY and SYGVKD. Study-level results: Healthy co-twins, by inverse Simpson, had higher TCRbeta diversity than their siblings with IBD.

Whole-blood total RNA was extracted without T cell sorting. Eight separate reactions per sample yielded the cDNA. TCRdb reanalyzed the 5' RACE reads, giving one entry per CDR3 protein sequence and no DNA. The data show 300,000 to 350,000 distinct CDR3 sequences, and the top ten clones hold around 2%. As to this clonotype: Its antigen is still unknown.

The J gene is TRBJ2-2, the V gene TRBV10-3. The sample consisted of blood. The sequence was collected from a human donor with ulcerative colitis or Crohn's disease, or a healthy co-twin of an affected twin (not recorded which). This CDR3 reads CAIKAETNTGELFF.